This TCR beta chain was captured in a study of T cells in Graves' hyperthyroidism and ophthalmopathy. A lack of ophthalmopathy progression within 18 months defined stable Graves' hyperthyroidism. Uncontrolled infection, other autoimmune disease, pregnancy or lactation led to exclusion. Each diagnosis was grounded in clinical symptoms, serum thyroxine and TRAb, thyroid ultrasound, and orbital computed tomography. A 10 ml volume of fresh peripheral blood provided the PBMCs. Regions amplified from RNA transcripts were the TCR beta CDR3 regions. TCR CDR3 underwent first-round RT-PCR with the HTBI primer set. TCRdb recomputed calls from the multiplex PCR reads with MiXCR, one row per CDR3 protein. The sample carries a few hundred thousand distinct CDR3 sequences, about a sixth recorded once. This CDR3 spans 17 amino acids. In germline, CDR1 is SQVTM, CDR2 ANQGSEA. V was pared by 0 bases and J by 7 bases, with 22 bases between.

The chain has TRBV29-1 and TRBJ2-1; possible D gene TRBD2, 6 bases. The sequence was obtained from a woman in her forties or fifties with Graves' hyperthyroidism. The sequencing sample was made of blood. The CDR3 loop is CSVEDPTRGSKPNEQFF. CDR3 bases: TGCAGCGTTGAAGACCCCACTCGGGGGTCGAAGCCAAATGAGCAGTTCTTC.